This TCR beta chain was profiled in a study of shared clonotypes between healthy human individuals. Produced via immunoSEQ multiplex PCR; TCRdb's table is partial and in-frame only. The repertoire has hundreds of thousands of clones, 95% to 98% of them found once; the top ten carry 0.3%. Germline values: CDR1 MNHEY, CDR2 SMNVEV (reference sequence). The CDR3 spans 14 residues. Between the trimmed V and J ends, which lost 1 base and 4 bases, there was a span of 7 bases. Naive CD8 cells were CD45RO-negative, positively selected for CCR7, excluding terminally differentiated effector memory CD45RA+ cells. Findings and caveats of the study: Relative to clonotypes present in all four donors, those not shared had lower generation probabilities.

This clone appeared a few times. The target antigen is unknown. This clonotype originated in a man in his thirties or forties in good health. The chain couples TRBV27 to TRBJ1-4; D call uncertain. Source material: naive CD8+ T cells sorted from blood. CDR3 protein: CASSLFGDNEKLFF. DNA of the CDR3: TGTGCCAGCAGTTTATTTGGTGATAATGAAAAACTGTTTTTT.